This TCR beta chain appears in the sequencing data of a study of T-cell reconstitution after alpha-beta-depleted transplantation in children. This clonotype showed up many times. Unique molecular identifiers were used to barcode this TCRbeta library. TCRdb analysed the PCR reads with MiXCR anew, one entry per CDR3 protein. This table holds about 460,000 distinct CDR3 sequences, around 12% found once. The material sequenced was PBMCs from the stem cell graft donor, taken from the stem cell graft. This sequence was found in a human donor who donated a stem cell graft to a child with combined immunodeficiency.

CDR3: CASSFATENTEAFF. The CDR3 nucleotides are TGTGCCAGCAGTTTTGCGACGGAGAACACTGAAGCTTTCTTT. This chain links TRBV12-3 or TRBV12-4 with TRBJ1-1; D not resolved. The CDR3 spans 14 residues. With 3 bases removed from V and 1 base from J, the gap between germline ends came to 9 bases.